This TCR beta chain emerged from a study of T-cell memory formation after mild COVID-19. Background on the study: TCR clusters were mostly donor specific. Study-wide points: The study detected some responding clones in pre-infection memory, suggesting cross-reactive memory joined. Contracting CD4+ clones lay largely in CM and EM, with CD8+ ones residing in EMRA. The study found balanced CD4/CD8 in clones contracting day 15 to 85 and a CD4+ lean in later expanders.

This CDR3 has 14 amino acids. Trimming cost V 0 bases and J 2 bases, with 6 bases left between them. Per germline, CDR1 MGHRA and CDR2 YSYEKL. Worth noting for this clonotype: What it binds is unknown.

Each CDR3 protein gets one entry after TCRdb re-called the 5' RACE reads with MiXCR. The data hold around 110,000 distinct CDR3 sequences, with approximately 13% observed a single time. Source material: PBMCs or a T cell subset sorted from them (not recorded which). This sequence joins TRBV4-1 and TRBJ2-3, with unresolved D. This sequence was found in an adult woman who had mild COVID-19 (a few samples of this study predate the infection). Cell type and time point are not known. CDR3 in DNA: TGCGCCAGCAGCCAAGAGGGCCTCACAGATACGCAGTATTTT. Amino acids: CASSQEGLTDTQYF.